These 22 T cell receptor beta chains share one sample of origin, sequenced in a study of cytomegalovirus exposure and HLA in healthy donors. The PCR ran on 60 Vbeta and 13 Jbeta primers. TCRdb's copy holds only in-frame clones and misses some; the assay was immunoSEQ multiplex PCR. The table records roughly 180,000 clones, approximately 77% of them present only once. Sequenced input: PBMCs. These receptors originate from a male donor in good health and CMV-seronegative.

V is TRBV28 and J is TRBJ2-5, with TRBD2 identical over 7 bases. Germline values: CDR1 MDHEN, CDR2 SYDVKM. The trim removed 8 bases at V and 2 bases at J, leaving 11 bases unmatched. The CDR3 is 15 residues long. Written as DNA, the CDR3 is TGTGCCAGCTTCGAAACCCGGACTAGTCAAGAGACCCAGTACTTC. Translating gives CASFETRTSQETQYF.

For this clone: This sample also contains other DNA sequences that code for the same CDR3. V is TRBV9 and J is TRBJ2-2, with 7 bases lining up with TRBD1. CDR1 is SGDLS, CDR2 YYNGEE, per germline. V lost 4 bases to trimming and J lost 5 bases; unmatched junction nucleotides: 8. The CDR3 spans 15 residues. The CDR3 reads CASSPRTGGTGELFF. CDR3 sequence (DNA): TGTGCCAGCAGCCCCCGGACAGGAGGTACCGGGGAGCTGTTTTTT.

CDR3 loop: CASSLYTRTSGRGSYNEQFF. CDR3 DNA: TGTGCCAGCAGCTTATATACCCGGACTAGCGGGAGGGGGTCCTACAATGAGCAGTTCTTC. This chain links TRBV13 with TRBJ2-1; 15 bases agree with TRBD2. CDR3 length: 20 residues. Germline lookup yields CDR1 PRHDT and CDR2 FYEKMQ (reference sequence). V shed 2 bases and J 1 base; nucleotides not matched to a gene: 9.

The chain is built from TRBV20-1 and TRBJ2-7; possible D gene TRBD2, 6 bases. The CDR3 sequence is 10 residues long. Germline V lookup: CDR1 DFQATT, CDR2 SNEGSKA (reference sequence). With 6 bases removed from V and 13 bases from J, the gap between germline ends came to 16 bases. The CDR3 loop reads CSASTGTAYF. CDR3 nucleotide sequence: TGCAGTGCCTCGACCGGGACTGCCTACTTC.

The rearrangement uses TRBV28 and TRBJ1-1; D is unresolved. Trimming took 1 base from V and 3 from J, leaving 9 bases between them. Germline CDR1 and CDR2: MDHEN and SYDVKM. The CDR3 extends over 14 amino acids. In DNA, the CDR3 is TGTGCCAGCAGTTTATACACAGCCTACACTGAAGCTTTCTTT. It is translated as CASSLYTAYTEAFF.

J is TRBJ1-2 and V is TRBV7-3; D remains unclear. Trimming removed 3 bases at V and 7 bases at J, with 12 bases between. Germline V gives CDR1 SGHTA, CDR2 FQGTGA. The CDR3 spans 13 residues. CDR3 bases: TGTGCCAGCAGCTTTGAACCAGGATCTGGCTACACCTTC. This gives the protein CASSFEPGSGYTF.

The CDR3 reads CASSRGNTEAFF. The DNA for the CDR3 is TGTGCCAGCAGCAGGGGGAACACTGAAGCTTTCTTT. The chain combines TRBV9 with TRBJ1-1; D is possibly TRBD1 (5 bases). Germline V gene lookup returns CDR1 SGDLS and CDR2 YYNGEE. The CDR3 is made up of 12 amino acids. The V gene lost 4 bases and the J gene lost 1 base, with 5 bases spanning the gap.

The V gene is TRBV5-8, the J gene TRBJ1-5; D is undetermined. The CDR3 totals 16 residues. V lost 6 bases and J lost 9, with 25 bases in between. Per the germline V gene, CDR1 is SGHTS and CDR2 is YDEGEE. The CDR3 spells CASTTFPTGRDSPQHF. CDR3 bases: TGTGCCAGCACCACCTTCCCCACGGGGAGGGATTCGCCCCAGCATTTT.

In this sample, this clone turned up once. CDR3 coding DNA: TGCGCCAGCAGCCAAAGGGGGTCGTCTGGGACCGATAATGACGGACTGTTTTTT. Its protein product is CASSQRGSSGTDNDGLFF. The rearrangement joins TRBV4-1 to TRBJ1-4, with D tentatively TRBD1 (6 bases). Germline V gene data show CDR1 as MGHRA and CDR2 as YSYEKL. The CDR3 contains 18 residues. The V end lost 2 bases, the J end lost 13 bases, and 29 bases lay between the germline ends.

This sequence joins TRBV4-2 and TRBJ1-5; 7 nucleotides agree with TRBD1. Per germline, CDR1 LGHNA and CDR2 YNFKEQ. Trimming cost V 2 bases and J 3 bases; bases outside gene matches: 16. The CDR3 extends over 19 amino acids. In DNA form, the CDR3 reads TGTGCCAGCAGCCAAAACCCTCGACAGGGAGGACTGGACAATCAGCCCCAGCATTTT. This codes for CASSQNPRQGGLDNQPQHF.

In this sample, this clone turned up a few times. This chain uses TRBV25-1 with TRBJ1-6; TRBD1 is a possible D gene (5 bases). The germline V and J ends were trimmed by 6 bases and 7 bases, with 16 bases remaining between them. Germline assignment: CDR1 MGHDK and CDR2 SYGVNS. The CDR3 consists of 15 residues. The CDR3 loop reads CASRGGVAGNSPLHF. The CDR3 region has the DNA TGTGCCAGCAGGGGGGGGGTTGCGGGAAATTCACCCCTCCACTTT.

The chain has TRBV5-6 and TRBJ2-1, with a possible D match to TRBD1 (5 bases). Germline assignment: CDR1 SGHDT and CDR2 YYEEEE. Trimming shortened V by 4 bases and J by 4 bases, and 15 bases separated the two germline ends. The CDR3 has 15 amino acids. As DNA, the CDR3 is TGTGCCAGCAGCCTAATCAGGGTGGGTTACAATGAGCAGTTCTTC. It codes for CASSLIRVGYNEQFF.

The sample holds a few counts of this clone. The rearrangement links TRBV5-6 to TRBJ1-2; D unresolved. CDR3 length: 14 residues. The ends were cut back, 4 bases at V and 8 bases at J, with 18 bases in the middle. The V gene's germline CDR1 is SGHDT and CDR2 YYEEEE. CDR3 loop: CASSPEGIPGGYTF. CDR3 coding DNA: TGTGCCAGCAGCCCGGAGGGAATCCCGGGGGGCTACACCTTC.

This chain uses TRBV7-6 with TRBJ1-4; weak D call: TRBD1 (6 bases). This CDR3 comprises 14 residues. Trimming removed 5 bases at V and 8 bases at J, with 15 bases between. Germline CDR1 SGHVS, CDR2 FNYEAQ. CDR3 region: CASSPDSRREKLFF. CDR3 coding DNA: TGTGCCAGCAGCCCGGACAGCCGGAGGGAAAAACTGTTTTTT. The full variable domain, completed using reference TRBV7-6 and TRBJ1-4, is GAGVSQSPRYKVTKRGQDVALRCDPISGHVSLYWYRQALGQGPEFLTYFNYEAQQDKSGLPNDRFSAERPEGSISTLTIQRTEQRDSAMYRCASSPDSRREKLFFGSGTQLSVL.

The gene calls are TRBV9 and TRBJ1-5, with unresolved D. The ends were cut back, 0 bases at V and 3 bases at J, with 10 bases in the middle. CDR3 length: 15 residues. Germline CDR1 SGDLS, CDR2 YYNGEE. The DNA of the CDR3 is TGTGCCAGCAGCGTAGCACCAGAACCCAATCAGCCCCAGCATTTT. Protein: CASSVAPEPNQPQHF. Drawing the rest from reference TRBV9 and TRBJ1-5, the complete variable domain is DSGVTQTPKHLITATGQRVTLRCSPRSGDLSVYWYQQSLDQGLQFLIQYYNGEERAKGNILERFSAQQFPDLHSELNLSSLELGDSALYFCASSVAPEPNQPQHFGDGTRLSIL.

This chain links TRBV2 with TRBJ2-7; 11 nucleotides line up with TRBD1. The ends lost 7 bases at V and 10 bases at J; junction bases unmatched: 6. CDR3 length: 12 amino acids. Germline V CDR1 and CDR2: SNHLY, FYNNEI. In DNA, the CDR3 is TGTGCCAGCATTGGGACAGGGGGTTTTCAGTACTTC. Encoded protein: CASIGTGGFQYF.

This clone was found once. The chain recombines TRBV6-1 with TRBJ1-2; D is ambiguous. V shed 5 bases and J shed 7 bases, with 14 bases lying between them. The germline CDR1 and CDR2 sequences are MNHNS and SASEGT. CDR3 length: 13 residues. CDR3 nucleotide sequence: TGTGCCAGCAGTCCTATCCCAAGTGGTGGCTACACCTTC. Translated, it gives CASSPIPSGGYTF.

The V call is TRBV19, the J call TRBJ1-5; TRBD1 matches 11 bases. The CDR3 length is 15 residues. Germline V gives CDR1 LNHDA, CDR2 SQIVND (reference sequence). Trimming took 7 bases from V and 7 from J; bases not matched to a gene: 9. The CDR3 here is CASNTGTGGYQPQHF. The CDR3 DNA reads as TGTGCCAGTAACACCGGGACAGGGGGTTACCAGCCCCAGCATTTT.

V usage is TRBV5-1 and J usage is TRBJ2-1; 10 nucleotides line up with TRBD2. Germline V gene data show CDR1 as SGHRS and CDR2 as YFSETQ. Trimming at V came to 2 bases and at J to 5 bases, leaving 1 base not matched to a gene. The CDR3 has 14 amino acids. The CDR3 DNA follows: TGCGCCAGCAGCTTAGCGGGGGGGAACAATGAGCAGTTCTTC. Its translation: CASSLAGGNNEQFF.

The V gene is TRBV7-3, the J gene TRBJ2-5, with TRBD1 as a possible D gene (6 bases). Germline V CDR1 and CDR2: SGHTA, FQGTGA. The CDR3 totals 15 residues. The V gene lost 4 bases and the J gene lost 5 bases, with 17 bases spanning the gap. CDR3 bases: TGTGCCAGCAGCTCCGAACCCAGGGGTTTGGAGACCCAGTACTTC. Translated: CASSSEPRGLETQYF.

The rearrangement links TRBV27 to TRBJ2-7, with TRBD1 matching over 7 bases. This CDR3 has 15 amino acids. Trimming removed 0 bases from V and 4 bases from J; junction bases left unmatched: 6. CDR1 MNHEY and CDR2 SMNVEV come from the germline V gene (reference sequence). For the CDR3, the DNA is TGTGCCAGCAGTTTATCGACAGGGCAGGGTTACGAGCAGTACTTC. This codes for CASSLSTGQGYEQYF.

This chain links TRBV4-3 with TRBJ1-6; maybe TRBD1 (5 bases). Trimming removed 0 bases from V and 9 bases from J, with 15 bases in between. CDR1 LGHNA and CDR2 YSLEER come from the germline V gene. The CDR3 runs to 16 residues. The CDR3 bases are TGCGCCAGCAGCCAAGAGGGAGCGAGGAGGGGTTCACCCCTCCACTTT. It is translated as CASSQEGARRGSPLHF.